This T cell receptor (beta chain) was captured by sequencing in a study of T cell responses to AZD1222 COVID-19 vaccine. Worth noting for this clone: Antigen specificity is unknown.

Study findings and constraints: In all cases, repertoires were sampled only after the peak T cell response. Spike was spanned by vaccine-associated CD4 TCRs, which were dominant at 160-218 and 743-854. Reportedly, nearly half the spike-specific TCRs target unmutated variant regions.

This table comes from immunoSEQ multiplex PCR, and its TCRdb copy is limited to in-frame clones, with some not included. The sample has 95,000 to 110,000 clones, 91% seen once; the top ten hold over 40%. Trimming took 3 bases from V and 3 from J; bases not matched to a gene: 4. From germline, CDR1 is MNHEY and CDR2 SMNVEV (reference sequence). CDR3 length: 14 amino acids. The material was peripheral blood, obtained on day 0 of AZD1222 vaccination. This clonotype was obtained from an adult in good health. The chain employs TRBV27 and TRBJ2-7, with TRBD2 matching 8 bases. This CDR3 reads CASSLLAGNYEQYF. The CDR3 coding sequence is TGTGCCAGCAGTTTGCTAGCGGGCAACTACGAGCAGTACTTC.